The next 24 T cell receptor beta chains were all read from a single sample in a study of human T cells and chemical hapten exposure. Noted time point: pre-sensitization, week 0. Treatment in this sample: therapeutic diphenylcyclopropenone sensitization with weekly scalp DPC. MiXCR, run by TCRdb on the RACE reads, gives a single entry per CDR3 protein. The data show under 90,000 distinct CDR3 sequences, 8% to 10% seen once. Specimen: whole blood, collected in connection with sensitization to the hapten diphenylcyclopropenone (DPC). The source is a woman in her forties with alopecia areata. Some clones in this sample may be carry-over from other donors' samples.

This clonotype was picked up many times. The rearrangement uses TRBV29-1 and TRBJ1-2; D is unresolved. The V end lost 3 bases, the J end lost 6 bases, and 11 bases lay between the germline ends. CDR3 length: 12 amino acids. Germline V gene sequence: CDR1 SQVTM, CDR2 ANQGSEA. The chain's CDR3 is CSVDAASHGYTF. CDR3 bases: TGCAGCGTTGACGCAGCCTCCCATGGCTACACCTTC. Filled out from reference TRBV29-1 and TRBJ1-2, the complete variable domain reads SAVISQKPSRDICQRGTSLTIQCQVDSQVTMMFWYRQQPGQSLTLIATANQGSEATYESGFVIDKFPISRPNLTFSTLTVSNMSPEDSSIYLCSVDAASHGYTFGSGTRLTVV.

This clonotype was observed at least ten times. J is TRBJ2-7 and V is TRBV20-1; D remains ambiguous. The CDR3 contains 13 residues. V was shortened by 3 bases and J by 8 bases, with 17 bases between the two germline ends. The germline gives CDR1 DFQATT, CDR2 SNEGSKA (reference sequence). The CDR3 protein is CSASLARLEKQYF. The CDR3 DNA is TGCAGTGCTAGTCTCGCCCGTTTAGAGAAGCAGTACTTC.

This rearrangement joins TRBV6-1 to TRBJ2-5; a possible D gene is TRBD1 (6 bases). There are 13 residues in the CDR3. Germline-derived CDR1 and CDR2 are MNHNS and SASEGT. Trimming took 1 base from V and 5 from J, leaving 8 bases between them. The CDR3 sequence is CASSEDREETQYF. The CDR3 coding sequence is TGTGCCAGCAGTGAAGACAGGGAGGAGACCCAGTACTTC.

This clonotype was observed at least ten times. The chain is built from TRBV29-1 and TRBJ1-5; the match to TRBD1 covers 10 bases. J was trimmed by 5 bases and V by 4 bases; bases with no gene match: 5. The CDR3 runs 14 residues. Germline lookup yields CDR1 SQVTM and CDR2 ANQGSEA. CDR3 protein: CSVAFGTGDQPQHF. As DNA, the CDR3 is TGCAGCGTTGCGTTTGGGACAGGGGATCAGCCCCAGCATTTT.

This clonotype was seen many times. The chain's CDR3 is CRLTGVQFF. The CDR3 DNA reads TGCAGGCTGACGGGAGTGCAGTTCTTC. J is TRBJ2-1 and V is TRBV29-1; a weak D match, TRBD2 (6 bases). CDR1 and CDR2 (germline): SQVTM, ANQGSEA. The CDR3 contains 9 residues.

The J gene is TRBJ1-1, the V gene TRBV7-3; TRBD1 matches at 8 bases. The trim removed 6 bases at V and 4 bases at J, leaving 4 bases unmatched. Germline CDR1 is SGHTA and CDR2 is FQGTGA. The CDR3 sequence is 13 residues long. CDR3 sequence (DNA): TGTGCCAGCAGGTTTACAGGGGGCACTGAAGCTTTCTTT. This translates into CASRFTGGTEAFF.

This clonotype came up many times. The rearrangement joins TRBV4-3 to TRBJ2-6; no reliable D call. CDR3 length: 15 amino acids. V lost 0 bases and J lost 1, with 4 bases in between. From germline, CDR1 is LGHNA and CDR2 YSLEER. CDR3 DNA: TGCGCCAGCAGCCAAGAGACATCTGGGGCCAACGTCCTGACTTTC. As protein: CASSQETSGANVLTF.

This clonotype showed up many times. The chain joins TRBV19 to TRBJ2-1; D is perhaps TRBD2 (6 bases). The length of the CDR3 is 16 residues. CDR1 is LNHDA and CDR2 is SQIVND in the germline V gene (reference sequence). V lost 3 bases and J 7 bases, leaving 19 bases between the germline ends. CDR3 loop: CASSMVAAQRFNEQFF. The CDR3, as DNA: TGTGCCAGTAGTATGGTAGCGGCGCAAAGATTTAATGAGCAGTTCTTC.

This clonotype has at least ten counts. CDR3 sequence (DNA): TGTGCCAGCAGTTACTCGATGGCCTTCTCCTACGAGCAGTACTTC. This sequence encodes CASSYSMAFSYEQYF. The rearrangement links TRBV6-2 or TRBV6-3 to TRBJ2-7; D is uncertain. Germline values: CDR1 MNHEY, CDR2 SVGEGT. The CDR3 totals 15 residues. The V end lost 0 bases, the J end lost 0 bases, and 9 bases lay between the germline ends.

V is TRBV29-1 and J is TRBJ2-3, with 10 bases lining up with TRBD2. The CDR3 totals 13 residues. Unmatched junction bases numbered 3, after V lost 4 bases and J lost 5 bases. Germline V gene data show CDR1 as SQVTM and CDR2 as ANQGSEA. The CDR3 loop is CSVGLAGEDTQYF. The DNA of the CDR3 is TGCAGCGTTGGTCTAGCGGGGGAAGATACGCAGTATTTT.

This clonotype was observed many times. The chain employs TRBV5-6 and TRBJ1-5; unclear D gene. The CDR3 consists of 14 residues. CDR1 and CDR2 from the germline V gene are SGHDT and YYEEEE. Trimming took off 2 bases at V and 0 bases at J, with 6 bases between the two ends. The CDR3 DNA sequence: TGTGCCAGCAGCTTCTCGGCTAGCAATCAGCCCCAGCATTTT. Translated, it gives CASSFSASNQPQHF.

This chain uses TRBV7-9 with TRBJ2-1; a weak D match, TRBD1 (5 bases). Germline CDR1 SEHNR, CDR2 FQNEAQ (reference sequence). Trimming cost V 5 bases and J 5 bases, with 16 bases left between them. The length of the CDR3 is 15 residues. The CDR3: CASSPQGYGNNEQFF. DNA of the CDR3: TGTGCCAGCAGCCCTCAGGGATACGGAAACAATGAGCAGTTCTTC.

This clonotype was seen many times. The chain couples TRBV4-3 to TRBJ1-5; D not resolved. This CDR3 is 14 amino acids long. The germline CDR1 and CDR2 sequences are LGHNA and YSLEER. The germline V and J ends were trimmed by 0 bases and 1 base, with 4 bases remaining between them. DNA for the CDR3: TGCGCCAGCAGCCAAGATCTGAGCAATCAGCCCCAGCATTTT. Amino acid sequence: CASSQDLSNQPQHF.

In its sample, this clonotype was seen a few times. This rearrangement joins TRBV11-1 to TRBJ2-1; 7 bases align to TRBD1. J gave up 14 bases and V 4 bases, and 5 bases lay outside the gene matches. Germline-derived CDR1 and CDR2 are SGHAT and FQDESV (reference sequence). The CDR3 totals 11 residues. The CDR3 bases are TGTGCCAGCAGCTCCGACAGGGTGAAGTTCTTC. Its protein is CASSSDRVKFF.

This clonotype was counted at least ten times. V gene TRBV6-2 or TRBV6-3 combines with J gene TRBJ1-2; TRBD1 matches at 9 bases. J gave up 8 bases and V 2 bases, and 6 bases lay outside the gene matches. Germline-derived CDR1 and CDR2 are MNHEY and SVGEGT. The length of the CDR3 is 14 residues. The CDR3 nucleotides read TGTGCCAGCAGTTACCCGACAGGGGGTATCGGCTACACCTTC. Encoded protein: CASSYPTGGIGYTF.

The CDR3 sequence is CASSLGLAGGENIQYF. The CDR3 DNA reads TGCGCCAGCAGCCTTGGACTAGCGGGAGGGGAAAACATTCAGTACTTC. The rearrangement uses TRBV5-1 and TRBJ2-4, with 15 nucleotides matching TRBD2. Looked up from germline, CDR1 is SGHRS and CDR2 is YFSETQ. V lost 4 bases, J lost 5 bases, and 4 bases stayed unmatched. CDR3 length equals 16 residues.

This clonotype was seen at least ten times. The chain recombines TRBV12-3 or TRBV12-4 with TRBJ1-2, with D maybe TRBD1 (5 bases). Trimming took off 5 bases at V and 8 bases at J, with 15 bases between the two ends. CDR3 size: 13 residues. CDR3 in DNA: TGTGCCAGCAGTCCCGGGACCTCTCGGGGCTACACCTTC. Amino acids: CASSPGTSRGYTF.

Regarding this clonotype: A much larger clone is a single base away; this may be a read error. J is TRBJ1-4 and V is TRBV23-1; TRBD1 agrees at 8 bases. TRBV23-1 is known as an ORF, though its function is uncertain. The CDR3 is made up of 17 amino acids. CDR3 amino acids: CASSHYRPRTGREKLSF. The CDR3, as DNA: TGCGCCAGCAGTCATTACCGACCCCGGACAGGGCGTGAAAAACTGTCTTTT.

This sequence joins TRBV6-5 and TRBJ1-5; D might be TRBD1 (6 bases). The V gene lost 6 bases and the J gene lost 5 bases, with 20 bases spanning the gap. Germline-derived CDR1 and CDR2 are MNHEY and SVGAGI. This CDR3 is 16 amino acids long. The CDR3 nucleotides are TGTGCCAGCAGGCGCGGGAGCGGGGGCGCAGATCAGCCCCAGCATTTT. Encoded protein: CASRRGSGGADQPQHF.

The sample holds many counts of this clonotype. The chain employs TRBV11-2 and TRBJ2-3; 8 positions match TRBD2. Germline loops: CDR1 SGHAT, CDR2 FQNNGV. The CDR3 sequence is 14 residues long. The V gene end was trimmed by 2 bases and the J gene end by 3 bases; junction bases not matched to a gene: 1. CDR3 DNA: TGTGCCAGCAGCTTACCTAGCGGGACAGATACGCAGTATTTT. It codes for CASSLPSGTDTQYF.

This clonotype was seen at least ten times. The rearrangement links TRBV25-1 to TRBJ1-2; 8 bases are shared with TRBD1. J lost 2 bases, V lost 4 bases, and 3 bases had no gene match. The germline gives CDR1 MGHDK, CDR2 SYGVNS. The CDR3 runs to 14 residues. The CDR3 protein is CASSGTGSNYGYTF. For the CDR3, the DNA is TGTGCCAGCAGTGGGACAGGGAGCAACTATGGCTACACCTTC.

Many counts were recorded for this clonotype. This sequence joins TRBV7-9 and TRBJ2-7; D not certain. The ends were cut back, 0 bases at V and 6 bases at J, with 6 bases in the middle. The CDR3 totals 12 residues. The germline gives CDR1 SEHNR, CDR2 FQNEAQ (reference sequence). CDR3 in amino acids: CASSLAGREQYF. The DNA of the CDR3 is TGTGCCAGCAGCTTAGCCGGACGCGAGCAGTACTTC.

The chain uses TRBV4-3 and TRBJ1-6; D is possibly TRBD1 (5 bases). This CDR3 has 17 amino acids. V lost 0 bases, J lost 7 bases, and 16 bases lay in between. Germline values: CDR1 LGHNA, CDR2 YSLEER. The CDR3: CASSQEGTLIMNSPLHF. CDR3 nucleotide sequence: TGCGCCAGCAGCCAAGAAGGGACCCTGATAATGAATTCACCCCTCCACTTT.

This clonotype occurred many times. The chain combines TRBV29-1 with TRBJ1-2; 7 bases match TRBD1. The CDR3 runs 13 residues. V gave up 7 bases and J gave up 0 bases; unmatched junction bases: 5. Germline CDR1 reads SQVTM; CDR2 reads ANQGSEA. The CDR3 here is CSAEDRANYGYTF. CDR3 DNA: TGCAGCGCCGAAGACAGGGCTAACTATGGCTACACCTTC. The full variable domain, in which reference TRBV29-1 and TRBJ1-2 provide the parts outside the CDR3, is SAVISQKPSRDICQRGTSLTIQCQVDSQVTMMFWYRQQPGQSLTLIATANQGSEATYESGFVIDKFPISRPNLTFSTLTVSNMSPEDSSIYLCSAEDRANYGYTFGSGTRLTVV.